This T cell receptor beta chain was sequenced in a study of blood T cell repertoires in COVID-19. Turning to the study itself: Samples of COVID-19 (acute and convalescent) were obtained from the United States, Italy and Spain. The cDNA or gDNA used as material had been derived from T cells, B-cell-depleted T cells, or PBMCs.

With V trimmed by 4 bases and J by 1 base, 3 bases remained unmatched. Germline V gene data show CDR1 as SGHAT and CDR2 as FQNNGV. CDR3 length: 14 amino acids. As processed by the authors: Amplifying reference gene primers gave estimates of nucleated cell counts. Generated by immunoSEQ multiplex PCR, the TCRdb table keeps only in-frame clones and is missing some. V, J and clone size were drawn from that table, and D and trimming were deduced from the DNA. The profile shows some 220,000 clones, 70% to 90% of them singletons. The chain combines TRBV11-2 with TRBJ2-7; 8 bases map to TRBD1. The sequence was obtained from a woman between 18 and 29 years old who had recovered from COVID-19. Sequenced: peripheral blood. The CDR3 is CASSWQGASYEQYF. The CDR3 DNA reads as TGTGCCAGCAGCTGGCAGGGGGCTTCCTACGAGCAGTACTTC.